A single sample gave rise to the 20 T cell receptor beta chains below, sequenced in a study of T cell responses to AZD1222 COVID-19 vaccine. Data came from immunoSEQ multiplex PCR; TCRdb stores just in-frame clones and leaves some out. Among about 100,000 clones listed, 80% to 95% were seen once. The material was peripheral blood, obtained on day 0 of AZD1222 vaccination. These TCRs come from an adult in good health.

The J gene is TRBJ1-5, the V gene TRBV27, with TRBD1 as a possible D gene (5 bases). The germline V gene encodes CDR1 MNHEY and CDR2 SMNVEV (reference sequence). V gave up 6 bases and J gave up 0 bases, with 18 bases separating them. The CDR3 is 17 residues long. For the CDR3, the DNA is TGTGCCAGCAGGATCTACGGGACGGTCTATAGCAATCAGCCCCAGCATTTT. It translates to CASRIYGTVYSNQPQHF.

The genes are TRBV27 and TRBJ1-3, with D perhaps TRBD1 (6 bases). The CDR3 sequence is 14 residues long. V lost 2 bases and J 4 bases, leaving 9 bases between the germline ends. The germline V gene has CDR1 MNHEY and CDR2 SMNVEV (reference sequence). The CDR3 region has the DNA TGTGCCAGCAGTTTACTTGGGACAGGAAACACCATATATTTT. Translating gives CASSLLGTGNTIYF.

The J gene is TRBJ2-1, the V gene TRBV5-5; TRBD2 might be the D (6 bases). Germline V gene data show CDR1 as SGHKS and CDR2 as YYEKEE (reference sequence). This CDR3 has 15 amino acids. V was cut by 0 bases and J by 1 base, with 8 bases left in between. CDR3 amino acids: CASSLGLGSYNEQFF. The CDR3 region has the DNA TGTGCCAGCAGCTTGGGACTAGGGTCCTACAATGAGCAGTTCTTC.

This sequence joins TRBV5-8 and TRBJ1-4; 8 bases match TRBD1. With V trimmed by 2 bases and J by 7 bases, 10 bases remained unmatched. CDR1 SGHTS and CDR2 YDEGEE come from the germline V gene. The CDR3 is 16 residues long. The CDR3 loop reads CASSFSGRTGSEKLFF. The DNA for the CDR3 is TGTGCCAGCAGCTTTAGTGGGAGGACAGGGAGTGAAAAACTGTTTTTT.

There are a few counts of this clone. This chain joins TRBV18 and TRBJ1-6; the D gene is possibly TRBD1 (5 bases). Germline V CDR1 and CDR2: KGHSH, LQKENI. This CDR3 contains 14 residues. The ends were cut back, 3 bases at V and 10 bases at J, with 13 bases in the middle. The CDR3 DNA follows: TGTGCCAGCTCACCGGGGGGGTTCGACTCACCCCTCCACTTT. Translation: CASSPGGFDSPLHF.

This clone was seen once. This rearrangement joins TRBV2 to TRBJ1-4; D gene ambiguous. This CDR3 contains 11 residues. Germline CDR1 SNHLY, CDR2 FYNNEI. V dropped 6 bases and J dropped 8 bases, with 7 bases sitting between them. CDR3 DNA: TGTGCCAGCAGGAGTCTCGAAAAACTGTTTTTT. Translating gives CASRSLEKLFF.

The chain couples TRBV2 to TRBJ2-2; possible D gene TRBD2, 5 bases. The CDR3 sequence is 18 residues long. The germline V and J ends were trimmed by 4 bases and 2 bases, with 20 bases remaining between them. Germline CDR1 and CDR2: SNHLY and FYNNEI. The CDR3 DNA is TGTGCCAGCAGTGCAGAACGGGGAAAGCTTTCCAACACCGGGGAGCTGTTTTTT. Its translation: CASSAERGKLSNTGELFF.

The CDR3, as DNA: TGTGCCAGCAGCGACCCCGGGACAGGTTCGAATTCACCCCTCCACTTT. Its translation is CASSDPGTGSNSPLHF. V is TRBV9 and J is TRBJ1-6; TRBD1 matches at 8 bases. This CDR3 region has 16 residues. Per germline, CDR1 SGDLS and CDR2 YYNGEE. V lost 3 bases to trimming and J lost 7 bases; unmatched junction nucleotides: 9.

The chain links TRBV29-1 to TRBJ2-7, with D possibly being TRBD1 (5 bases). The CDR3 length is 13 residues. CDR1 SQVTM and CDR2 ANQGSEA come from the germline V gene. The V end was cut by 3 bases, the J end by 6 bases, with 15 bases between. CDR3: CSVEGPDTGEQYF. CDR3 DNA: TGCAGCGTTGAGGGGCCAGACACGGGCGAGCAGTACTTC.

V usage is TRBV13 and J usage is TRBJ2-7; 7 bases align to TRBD2. In germline, CDR1 is PRHDT, CDR2 FYEKMQ (reference sequence). The V segment lost 1 base and the J segment 6 bases; nucleotides outside the gene matches: 6. The CDR3 has 14 residues. The CDR3 loop is CASSLAGGSGEQYF. The CDR3 DNA sequence: TGTGCCAGCAGCTTAGCGGGAGGATCCGGCGAGCAGTACTTC.

The chain links TRBV20-1 to TRBJ1-5; D is uncertain. The germline V gene has CDR1 DFQATT and CDR2 SNEGSKA (reference sequence). This CDR3 has 11 residues. V shed 4 bases and J shed 5 bases, with 6 bases lying between them. CDR3 amino acids: CSAISDQPQHF. The CDR3 DNA sequence: TGCAGTGCTATTTCTGATCAGCCCCAGCATTTT.

The gene calls are TRBV2 and TRBJ1-1; D unclear. CDR3 length: 12 residues. The germline gives CDR1 SNHLY, CDR2 FYNNEI. V lost 8 bases, J lost 3 bases, and 10 bases lay in between. CDR3 in amino acids: CASGMVYTEAFF. DNA for the CDR3: TGTGCCAGCGGCATGGTGTACACTGAAGCTTTCTTT.

The V call is TRBV9, the J call TRBJ1-2, with a possible D match to TRBD1 (6 bases). Germline V gene data show CDR1 as SGDLS and CDR2 as YYNGEE. Trimming cost V 6 bases and J 8 bases, with 14 bases left between them. The CDR3 is 12 residues long. CDR3 protein: CASMRGQGGYTF. CDR3 in DNA: TGTGCCAGCATGCGGGGGCAGGGGGGCTACACCTTC.

The chain joins TRBV6-6 to TRBJ1-5; 8 bases agree with TRBD1. This CDR3 comprises 16 residues. V lost 2 bases, J lost 6 bases, and 9 bases stayed unmatched. Germline lookup yields CDR1 MNHNY and CDR2 SVGAGI (reference sequence). The CDR3 nucleotides read TGTGCCAGCAGTTACAACGGACAGGGCTTCGCTCAGCCCCAGCATTTT. The encoded protein is CASSYNGQGFAQPQHF.

This clone has just a few counts. The genes are TRBV7-8 and TRBJ1-6; D is uncertain. Germline CDR1 and CDR2: SGHVS and FQNEAQ. The CDR3 loop spans 13 amino acids. Trimming removed 7 bases at V and 7 bases at J, with 11 bases between. The CDR3 sequence is CASKQTKNSPLHF. CDR3 DNA sequence: TGTGCCAGCAAACAGACGAAGAATTCACCCCTCCACTTT.

The rearrangement joins TRBV7-9 to TRBJ2-7; D not resolved. Germline CDR1 SEHNR, CDR2 FQNEAQ (reference sequence). V was clipped by 0 bases and J by 5 bases, with 14 bases between them. This CDR3 region has 15 residues. CDR3 loop: CASSLARPGPHEQYF. The CDR3 region has the DNA TGTGCCAGCAGCTTAGCTCGCCCCGGGCCACACGAGCAGTACTTC. Looking up the rest from reference TRBV7-9 and TRBJ2-7 gives the full variable domain: DTGVSQNPRHKITKRGQNVTFRCDPISEHNRLYWYRQTLGQGPEFLTYFQNEAQLEKSRLLSDRFSAERPKGSFSTLEIQRTEQGDSAMYLCASSLARPGPHEQYFGPGTRLTVT.

The V and J genes are TRBV5-1 and TRBJ2-1; 8 nucleotides align to TRBD2. This CDR3 contains 15 residues. After removal of 3 bases from V and 4 bases from J, the junction contained 6 bases not matched to a gene. Germline CDR1 is SGHRS and CDR2 is YFSETQ. CDR3 protein: CASSSTTSAYNEQFF. The CDR3 DNA sequence: TGCGCCAGCAGCTCGACGACTAGCGCTTACAATGAGCAGTTCTTC.

The chain uses TRBV27 and TRBJ2-5, with 14 positions matching TRBD2. The ends lost 4 bases at V and 6 bases at J; junction bases unmatched: 4. The CDR3 is 15 amino acids. From germline, CDR1 is MNHEY and CDR2 SMNVEV (reference sequence). This CDR3 reads CASSWGLAGVQTQYF. CDR3 bases: TGTGCCAGCAGTTGGGGACTAGCGGGAGTTCAGACCCAGTACTTC.

This chain uses TRBV10-3 with TRBJ2-7; perhaps D is TRBD1 or TRBD2 (6 bases each). The CDR3 sequence is 14 residues long. With 3 bases removed from V and 5 bases from J, the gap between germline ends came to 14 bases. The germline V gene encodes CDR1 ENHRY and CDR2 SYGVKD. The CDR3 nucleotides are TGTGCCATCAGTGATGAGAACAGGGAGGACGAGCAGTACTTC. Translation: CAISDENREDEQYF.

V is TRBV4-2 and J is TRBJ1-6, with D unresolved. CDR1 and CDR2 (germline): LGHNA, YNFKEQ. This CDR3 spans 14 amino acids. V gave up 2 bases and J gave up 4 bases, with 6 bases separating them. The CDR3 DNA follows: TGTGCCAGCAGCCAACGGGAGTATAATTCACCCCTCCACTTT. Translating gives CASSQREYNSPLHF.